Listed here is a single T cell receptor beta chain. The sample belongs to a study of control samples from healthy donors and cancer patients. This CDR3 is built from 18 residues. Looked up from germline, CDR1 is LGHDT and CDR2 is YNNKEL (reference sequence). Trimming took 2 bases from V and 0 from J, leaving 18 bases between them. Profiled with immunoSEQ multiplex PCR; TCRdb holds only in-frame clones, not every one. The sample includes about 170,000 clones, 90% to 95% of them seen just once. The source is a woman aged 60-75 years in good health. The specimen sequenced was blood. The V and J genes are TRBV3-1 (or the pseudogene TRBV3-2) and TRBJ2-3; unclear D gene. The CDR3 DNA sequence: TGTGCCAGCAGCCAATGGGCCAGCGAACACACTAGCACAGATACGCAGTATTTT. Amino acid sequence: CASSQWASEHTSTDTQYF.